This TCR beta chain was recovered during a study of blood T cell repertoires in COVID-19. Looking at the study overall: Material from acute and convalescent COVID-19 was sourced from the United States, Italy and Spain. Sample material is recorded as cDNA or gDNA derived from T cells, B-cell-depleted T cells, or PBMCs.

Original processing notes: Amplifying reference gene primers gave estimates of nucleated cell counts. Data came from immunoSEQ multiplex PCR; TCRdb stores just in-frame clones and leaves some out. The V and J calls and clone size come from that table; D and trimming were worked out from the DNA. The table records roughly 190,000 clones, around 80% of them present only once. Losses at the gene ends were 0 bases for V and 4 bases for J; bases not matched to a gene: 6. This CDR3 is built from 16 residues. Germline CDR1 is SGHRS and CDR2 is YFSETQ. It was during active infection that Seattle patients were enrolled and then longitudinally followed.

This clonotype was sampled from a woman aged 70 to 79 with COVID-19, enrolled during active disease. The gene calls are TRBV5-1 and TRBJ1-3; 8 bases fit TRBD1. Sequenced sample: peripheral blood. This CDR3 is CASSLVDRGAGNTIYF. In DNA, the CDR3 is TGCGCCAGCAGCTTGGTCGACAGGGGAGCCGGAAACACCATATATTTT.